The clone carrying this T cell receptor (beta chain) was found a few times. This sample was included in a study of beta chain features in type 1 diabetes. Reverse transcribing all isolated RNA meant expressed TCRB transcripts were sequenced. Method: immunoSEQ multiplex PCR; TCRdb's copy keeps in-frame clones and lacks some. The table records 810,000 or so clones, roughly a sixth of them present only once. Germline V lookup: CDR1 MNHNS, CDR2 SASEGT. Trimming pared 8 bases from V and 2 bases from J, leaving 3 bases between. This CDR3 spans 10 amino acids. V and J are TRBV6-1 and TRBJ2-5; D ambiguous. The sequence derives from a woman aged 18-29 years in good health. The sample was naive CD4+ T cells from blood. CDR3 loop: CASQQETQYF. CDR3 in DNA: TGTGCCAGCCAACAAGAGACCCAGTACTTC.